This T cell receptor beta chain emerged from a study of human T cells and chemical hapten exposure. Regarding the study as a whole: Healthy people's immune response may differ from that of the donors, who had alopecia. No change in TCRs above 1 in 1000 frequency was produced by DPC sensitization.

Time point denoted: patch test 1, 2 weeks after DPC sensitization. The treatment denotes: therapeutic diphenylcyclopropenone sensitization with weekly scalp DPC. In this sample, this clonotype turned up many times. What it binds is not known. TCRdb fed the RACE reads into MiXCR, producing one record per CDR3 protein. The sample carries 370,000 or so distinct CDR3 sequences, approximately 5.1% recorded once. Source: whole blood, taken in connection with sensitization to the hapten diphenylcyclopropenone (DPC). This clonotype was sampled from a woman aged 50 to 60 with alopecia areata. Some clones in this sample may be carry-over from other donors' samples.

The CDR3 nucleotides read TGTGCCAGCAGCTTACCTGGGGCCAACGTCCTGACTTTC. Its translation is CASSLPGANVLTF. This chain uses TRBV12-3 or TRBV12-4 with TRBJ2-6; no firm D call. Between the trimmed V and J ends, which lost 6 bases and 2 bases, there was a span of 5 bases. The CDR3 length is 13 residues.